The clone carrying this TCR beta chain appeared a few times. Its antigen remains unidentified. This specimen belongs to a study of a mutant IDH1 vaccine in newly diagnosed glioma. As for the study in general: Commencement of vaccination occurred 4-6 weeks following radiotherapy alone, or concurrently with temozolomide cycles. Every participant had undergone radiotherapy, temozolomide, or both before, and most underwent both. Visits designated V12 and V13 were conducted at weeks 35 and 47, respectively.

Sample time point: week 47, end of study. One vaccine dose held 300 ug of mutant IDH1 20-mer peptide and came with topical imiquimod. Only in-frame clones appear in the TCRdb table, and some are missing; sequencing was by immunoSEQ multiplex PCR. The data contain about 56,000 clones, roughly 80% of them singletons. Looked up from germline, CDR1 is LNHDA and CDR2 is SQIVND (reference sequence). CDR3 length: 15 amino acids. The ends lost 6 bases at V and 6 bases at J; junction bases unmatched: 7. Sequenced here: PBMCs, sampled from a glioma patient whose treatment included an IDH1 peptide vaccine. The TCR sequence derives from a man aged 50 or older with glioma. The gene calls are TRBV19 and TRBJ2-2; 10 bases match TRBD1. In DNA form, the CDR3 reads TGTGCCAGTAGAAGAACGGGACAGGGGTCCGGGGAGCTGTTTTTT. Translating gives CASRRTGQGSGELFF.